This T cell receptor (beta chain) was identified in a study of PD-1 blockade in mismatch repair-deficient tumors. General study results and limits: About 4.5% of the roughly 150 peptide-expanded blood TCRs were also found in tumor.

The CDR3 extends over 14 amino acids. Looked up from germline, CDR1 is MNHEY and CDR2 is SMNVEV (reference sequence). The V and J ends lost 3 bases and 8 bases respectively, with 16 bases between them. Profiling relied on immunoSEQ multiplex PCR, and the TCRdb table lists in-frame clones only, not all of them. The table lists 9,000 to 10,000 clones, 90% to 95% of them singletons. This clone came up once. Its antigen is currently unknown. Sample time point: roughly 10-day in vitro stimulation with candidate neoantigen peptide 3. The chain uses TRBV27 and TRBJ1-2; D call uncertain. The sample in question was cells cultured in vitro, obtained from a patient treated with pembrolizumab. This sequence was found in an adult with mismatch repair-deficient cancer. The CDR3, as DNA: TGTGCCAGCAGTTTCGGAGACGGCTTTGTAGGCTACACCTTC. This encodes CASSFGDGFVGYTF.